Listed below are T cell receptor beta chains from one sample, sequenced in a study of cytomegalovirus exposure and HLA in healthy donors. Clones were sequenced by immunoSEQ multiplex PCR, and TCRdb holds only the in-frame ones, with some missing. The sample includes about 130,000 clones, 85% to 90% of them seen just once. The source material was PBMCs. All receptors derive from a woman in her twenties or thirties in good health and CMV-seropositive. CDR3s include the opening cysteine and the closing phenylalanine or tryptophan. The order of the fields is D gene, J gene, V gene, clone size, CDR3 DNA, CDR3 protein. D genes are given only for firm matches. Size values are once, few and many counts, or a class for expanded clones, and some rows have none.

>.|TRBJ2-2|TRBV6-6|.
TGTGCCAGCAGACACGACAGGACCGGGGAGCTGTTTTTT
CASRHDRTGELFF
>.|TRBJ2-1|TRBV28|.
TGTGCCAGCAGCAAAGCAGGATCCCGTGGGGACTCAGGGAGGAAAGAGCAGTTCTTC
CASSKAGSRGDSGRKEQFF
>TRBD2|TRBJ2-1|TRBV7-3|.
TGTGCCAGCAGCTTAACCTCAGCGGGACCGTACAATGAGCAGTTCTTC
CASSLTSAGPYNEQFF
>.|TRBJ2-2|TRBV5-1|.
TGCGCCAGCAGCTTGTTACAGGCGAACACCGGGGAGCTGTTTTTT
CASSLLQANTGELFF
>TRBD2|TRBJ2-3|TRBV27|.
TGTGCCAGCAGTTTATTCGGGACTAATCTTAAAGGGACAGATACGCAGTATTTT
CASSLFGTNLKGTDTQYF
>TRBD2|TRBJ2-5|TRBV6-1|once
TGTGCCAGCAGGGCAGCGGGGGGGCGAGAGACCCAGTACTTC
CASRAAGGRETQYF
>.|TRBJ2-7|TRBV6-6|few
TGTGCCAGCAGTACAGGGATTGGATACGAGCAGTACTTC
CASSTGIGYEQYF
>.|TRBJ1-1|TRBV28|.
TGTGCCAGCAGTCATCCCGGTGCCGGGGGAGGGACTGAAGCTTTCTTT
CASSHPGAGGGTEAFF
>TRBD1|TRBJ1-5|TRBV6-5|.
TGTGCCAGCAGCAATACAGGGGCCAATCAGCCCCAGCATTTT
CASSNTGANQPQHF
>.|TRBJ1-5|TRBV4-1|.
TGCGCCAGCAGCCCCGAGCAGGGGCTAGGCAATCAGCCCCAGCATTTT
CASSPEQGLGNQPQHF
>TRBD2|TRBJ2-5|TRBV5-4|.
TGTGCCAGCAGCGCCGGGACTAGCGGGGCCGAGACCCAGTACTTC
CASSAGTSGAETQYF
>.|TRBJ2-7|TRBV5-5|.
TGTGCCAGCAGCCCTACCGGGACGGGGGCCTACGAGCAGTACTTC
CASSPTGTGAYEQYF
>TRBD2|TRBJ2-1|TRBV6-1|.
TGTGCCAGCAGTGAAACCGGGACTAGCAATTTCAATGAGCAGTTCTTC
CASSETGTSNFNEQFF
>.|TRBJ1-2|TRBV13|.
TGTGCCAGCAGCTTAGGTAGCAGAAGCTACACCTTC
CASSLGSRSYTF
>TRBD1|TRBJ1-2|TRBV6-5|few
TGTGCCAGCAGTTACTCGTATACAGGGGTCTATGGCTACACCTTC
CASSYSYTGVYGYTF
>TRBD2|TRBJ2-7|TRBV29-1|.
TGCAGCGTCATGACTAGCGGGGCCTACGAGCAGTACTTC
CSVMTSGAYEQYF
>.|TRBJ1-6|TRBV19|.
TGTGCCAGTAGTAATAGTTCACCCCTCCACTTT
CASSNSSPLHF
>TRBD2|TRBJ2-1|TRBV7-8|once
TGTGCCAGCAGCCTACCTTCGGCGTGGGACGGGAGGAATCTGTTCTTC
CASSLPSAWDGRNLFF
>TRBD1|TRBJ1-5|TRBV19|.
TGTGCCAGTAGTTCCTCCCGGGACAGGACCGCTCAGCCCCAGCATTTT
CASSSSRDRTAQPQHF
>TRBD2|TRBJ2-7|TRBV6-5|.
TGTGCCAGCAGACCGGGACTAAGTTCAGGCTACGAGCAGTACTTC
CASRPGLSSGYEQYF
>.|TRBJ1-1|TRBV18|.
TGTGCCAGCTCACCACGTACAGCCTCCATGAACACTGAAGCTTTCTTT
CASSPRTASMNTEAFF
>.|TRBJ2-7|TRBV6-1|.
TGTGCCAGCAGATATGACAGTAGCTACGAGCAGTACTTC
CASRYDSSYEQYF
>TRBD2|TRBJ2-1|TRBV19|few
TGTGCCAGTAGTACAACCGGGACTAGGGTCTACAATGAGCAGTTCTTC
CASSTTGTRVYNEQFF
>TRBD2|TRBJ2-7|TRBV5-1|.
TGCGCCAGCAGCATAGGGACTAGCAGCTACGAGCAGTACTTC
CASSIGTSSYEQYF
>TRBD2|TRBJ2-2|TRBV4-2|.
TGTGCCAGCAGCCAACGGGGTGCGGGGGGGCCGGCCGGGGAGCTGTTTTTT
CASSQRGAGGPAGELFF
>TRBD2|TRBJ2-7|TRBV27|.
TGTGCCAGCAGTTTTGTGAGCGGGGTCTACGAGCAGTACTTC
CASSFVSGVYEQYF
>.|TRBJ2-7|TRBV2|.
TGTGCCAGCAGTGTCCAATCCTACGAGCAGTACTTC
CASSVQSYEQYF